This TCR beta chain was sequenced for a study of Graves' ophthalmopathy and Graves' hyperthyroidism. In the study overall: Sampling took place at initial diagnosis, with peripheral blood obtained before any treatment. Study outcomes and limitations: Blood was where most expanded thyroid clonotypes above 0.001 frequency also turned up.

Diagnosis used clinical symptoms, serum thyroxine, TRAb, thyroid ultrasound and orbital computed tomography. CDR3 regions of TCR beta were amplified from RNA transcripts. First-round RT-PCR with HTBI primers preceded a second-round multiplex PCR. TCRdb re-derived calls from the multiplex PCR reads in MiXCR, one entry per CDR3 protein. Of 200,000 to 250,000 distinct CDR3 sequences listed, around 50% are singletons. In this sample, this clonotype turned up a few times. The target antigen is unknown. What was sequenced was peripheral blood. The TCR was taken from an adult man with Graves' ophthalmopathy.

CDR3 DNA sequence: TGTGCCAGCAGTGAAGATCAGGGAGGGGATCAGCCCCAGCATTTT. This gives the protein CASSEDQGGDQPQHF. V usage is TRBV2 and J usage is TRBJ1-5, with D possibly being TRBD1 (5 bases). Germline-derived CDR1 and CDR2 are SNHLY and FYNNEI. This CDR3 has 15 residues. V was cut by 1 base and J by 5 bases, with 12 bases left in between.